What follows are 10 T cell receptor beta chains derived from one specimen sequenced in a study of blood T cell repertoires in COVID-19 (dated by TCRdb to 2020 to 2021). The library was prepared using the immunoSEQ multiplex PCR assay. Entries here come from immuneACCESS through TCRdb and include only in-frame sequences with V and J called. Some clones fail to appear in such tables; in the studies checked, an unresolved V gene covers under half of the shortfall, and the cause of the remainder is unknown. A total of tens of thousands of clones appear in this sample, approximately 80% of them only once. The top ten clones comprise over 5% of the sample. Sequences were obtained from peripheral blood. Receptor source: an older woman with acute or convalescent COVID-19.

The V gene is TRBV6-1, the J gene TRBJ1-2, with TRBD1 matching 8 bases. This CDR3 contains 15 residues. With V trimmed by 3 bases and J by 4 bases, 7 bases remained unmatched. Germline-derived CDR1 and CDR2 are MNHNS and SASEGT. The CDR3 sequence is CASSERTGLTYGYTF. Written as DNA, the CDR3 is TGTGCCAGCAGTGAGAGGACAGGGTTAACCTATGGCTACACCTTC.

This chain uses TRBV6-5 with TRBJ1-5; 8 positions agree with TRBD1. The germline V gene encodes CDR1 MNHEY and CDR2 SVGAGI. CDR3 size: 14 residues. V gave up 7 bases and J gave up 7 bases; unmatched junction bases: 9. Here the CDR3 reads CASTPDRERQPQHF. Here the CDR3 DNA reads TGTGCCAGCACCCCGGACAGGGAGAGGCAGCCCCAGCATTTT.

CDR3 nucleotides: TGTGCCAGCAGTCCGATAACAGGGATTGGTTACGAGCAGTACTTC. As protein: CASSPITGIGYEQYF. The chain combines TRBV27 with TRBJ2-7; a weak D match, TRBD1 (6 bases). CDR1 MNHEY and CDR2 SMNVEV come from the germline V gene (reference sequence). With 5 bases removed from V and 4 bases from J, the gap between germline ends came to 18 bases. This CDR3 spans 15 amino acids.

The chain employs TRBV9 and TRBJ1-6; D call uncertain. The germline CDR1 and CDR2 sequences are SGDLS and YYNGEE. The CDR3 has 13 amino acids. Between the trimmed V and J ends, which lost 3 bases and 7 bases, there was a span of 8 bases. This CDR3 is CASSESGNSPLHF. The CDR3 nucleotides are TGTGCCAGCAGCGAAAGCGGGAATTCACCCCTCCACTTT.

The rearrangement joins TRBV11-3 to TRBJ2-2; 8 bases are a match to TRBD1. There are 16 residues in the CDR3. Trimming took 5 bases from V and 1 from J; bases not matched to a gene: 6. Germline values: CDR1 SGHNT, CDR2 YENEEA. The DNA of the CDR3 is TGTGCCAGCAGCCCCCCCGGACAGGGGAACACCGGGGAGCTGTTTTTT. Protein: CASSPPGQGNTGELFF.

The chain has TRBV7-8 and TRBJ1-5; D not certain. With 1 base removed from V and 6 bases from J, the gap between germline ends came to 10 bases. This CDR3 is 14 amino acids long. Germline CDR1 is SGHVS and CDR2 is FQNEAQ. The CDR3 reads CASSLGQVPQPQHF. CDR3 in DNA: TGTGCCAGCAGCTTAGGCCAGGTGCCTCAGCCCCAGCATTTT.

This clone has just a few counts. The chain joins TRBV7-2 to TRBJ2-7, with 14 nucleotides matching TRBD2. The junction had 4 bases not matched to a gene; V was cut back by 2 bases and J by 4 bases. Germline assignment: CDR1 SGHTA and CDR2 FQGNSA. This CDR3 contains 16 residues. This chain's CDR3 is CASSLQGTSGGYEQYF. CDR3 nucleotides: TGTGCCAGCAGCTTACAAGGGACTAGCGGGGGTTACGAGCAGTACTTC.

The chain combines TRBV6-6 with TRBJ1-6; D call uncertain. V lost 6 bases, J lost 13 bases, and 13 bases lay in between. The germline V gene has CDR1 MNHNY and CDR2 SVGAGI (reference sequence). The CDR3 covers 12 residues. The CDR3 DNA follows: TGTGCCAGCAGCTACCCCGGTTCGCCCCTCCACTTT. Its protein product is CASSYPGSPLHF.

The genes are TRBV6-1 and TRBJ2-1; possibly TRBD1 for D (5 bases). V lost 0 bases, J lost 3 bases, and 9 bases lay in between. The CDR3 contains 15 residues. Germline values: CDR1 MNHNS, CDR2 SASEGT. CDR3 protein: CASSEAGASYNEQFF. Here the CDR3 DNA reads TGTGCCAGCAGTGAAGCAGGGGCCAGCTACAATGAGCAGTTCTTC.

This clone was observed a few times. The V call is TRBV5-1, the J call TRBJ1-1; 11 bases agree with TRBD1. The germline V gene encodes CDR1 SGHRS and CDR2 YFSETQ. Trimming at V came to 4 bases and at J to 10 bases, leaving 3 bases not matched to a gene. The CDR3 extends over 12 amino acids. The CDR3 is CASSHGTGGAFF. The DNA of the CDR3 is TGCGCCAGCAGCCACGGGACAGGGGGAGCTTTCTTT.